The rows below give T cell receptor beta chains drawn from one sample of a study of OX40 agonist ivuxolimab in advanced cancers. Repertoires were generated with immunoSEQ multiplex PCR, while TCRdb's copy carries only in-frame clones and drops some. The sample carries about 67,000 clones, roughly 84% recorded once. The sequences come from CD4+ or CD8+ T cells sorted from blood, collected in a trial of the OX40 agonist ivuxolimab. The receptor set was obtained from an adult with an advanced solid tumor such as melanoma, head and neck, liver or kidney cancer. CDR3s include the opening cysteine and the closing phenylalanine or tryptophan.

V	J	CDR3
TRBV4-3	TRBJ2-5	CASSQDRGGETQYF
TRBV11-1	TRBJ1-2	CASSSQTEYGYTF
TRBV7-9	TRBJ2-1	CASSLVRVDNEQFF
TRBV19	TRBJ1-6	CASSIGQNNSPLHF
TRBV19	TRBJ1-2	CASSMSWGYGYTF
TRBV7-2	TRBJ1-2	CASSFLGGYTF
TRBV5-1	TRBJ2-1	CASSLALAGAYEQFF
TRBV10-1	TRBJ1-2	CASPRRTGVNGYTF
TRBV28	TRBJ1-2	CASSPQGPGYTF
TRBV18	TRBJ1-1	CASSLLGRTEAFF
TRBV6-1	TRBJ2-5	CASSEDWGQWETQYF
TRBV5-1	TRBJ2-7	CASSLAQGRNEQYF
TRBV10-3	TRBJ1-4	CAIKRTGDEKLFF
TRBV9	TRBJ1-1	CASSEGGLNTEAFF
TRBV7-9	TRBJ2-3	CASSPSGRSTDTQYF
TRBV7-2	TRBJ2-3	CASTDSRLAGVSDTQYF
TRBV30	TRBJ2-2	CAWKRTGNTGELFF
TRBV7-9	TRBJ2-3	CASNPGVATQYF
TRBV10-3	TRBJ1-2	CAISGPSTGANYGYTF
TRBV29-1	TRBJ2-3	CSVAPGGADTQYF
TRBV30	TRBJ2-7	CAWSPLGTSGGREQYF
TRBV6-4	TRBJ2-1	CASSAWTSSSYNEQFF
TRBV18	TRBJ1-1	CASSGQTMNTEAFF
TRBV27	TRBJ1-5	CASRRGQGGYQPQHF
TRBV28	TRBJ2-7	CASSSKWGRREQYF
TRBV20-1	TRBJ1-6	CSAGGSPLHF
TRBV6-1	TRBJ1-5	CASDSQGGNQPQHF
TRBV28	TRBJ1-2	CASSDRVGDYGYTF
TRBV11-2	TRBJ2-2	CASSLLGDASGELFF
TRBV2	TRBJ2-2	CASSETINTGELFF
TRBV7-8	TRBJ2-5	CASSPRLAGGQETQYF
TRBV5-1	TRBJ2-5	CASRRTSGGQETQYF
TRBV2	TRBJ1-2	CASSSSGAGYGYTF
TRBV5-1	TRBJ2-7	CASSTGQGAYEQYF
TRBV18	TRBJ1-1	CASSATRGGGMNTEAFF
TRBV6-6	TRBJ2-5	CASSWTSGRETQYF
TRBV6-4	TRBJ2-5	CASSQGSQETQYF
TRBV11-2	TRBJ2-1	CASSPGLPGEQFF
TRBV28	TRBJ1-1	CASSSMGTEAFF
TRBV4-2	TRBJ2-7	CASSQRGSFGPSLDEQYF
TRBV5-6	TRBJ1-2	CASSLQGLYGYTF